What follows are 32 T cell receptor beta chains derived from one specimen sequenced in a study of cytomegalovirus exposure and HLA in healthy donors. Sequenced by immunoSEQ multiplex PCR; TCRdb stores in-frame clones only, minus some. The sample consists of 150,000 to 170,000 clones, 86% of them appearing once. Source material: PBMCs. These receptors were obtained from a human donor in good health.

A few counts support this clone. V is TRBV7-3 and J is TRBJ2-1; TRBD2 agrees at 11 bases. Germline V gene data show CDR1 as SGHTA and CDR2 as FQGTGA. CDR3 length: 15 amino acids. V shed 5 bases, J shed 8 bases, and the junction held 8 bases outside the gene matches. Here the CDR3 DNA reads TGTGCCAGCAGCCGTAGCGGGGGGGCCATGGATGAGCAGTTCTTC. This codes for CASSRSGGAMDEQFF.

The J gene is TRBJ1-1, the V gene TRBV6-1; 8 nucleotides agree with TRBD1. J lost 6 bases, V lost 4 bases, and 10 bases had no gene match. The CDR3 is made up of 15 amino acids. Germline V gives CDR1 MNHNS, CDR2 SASEGT. The CDR3 reads CASSAARGRMAEAFF. The CDR3 bases are TGTGCCAGCAGTGCGGCCAGGGGGCGAATGGCTGAAGCTTTCTTT.

The chain couples TRBV6-5 to TRBJ2-6; 7 nucleotides line up with TRBD1. V gave up 5 bases and J gave up 4 bases; unmatched junction bases: 5. Germline CDR1 MNHEY, CDR2 SVGAGI. The CDR3 covers 15 residues. In DNA, the CDR3 is TGTGCCAGCAGTACAGGGGCTCTAGGGGCCAACGTCCTGACTTTC. It yields the protein CASSTGALGANVLTF.

The V gene is TRBV11-2, the J gene TRBJ1-2, with unresolved D. Germline V gene sequence: CDR1 SGHAT, CDR2 FQNNGV. Trimming shortened V by 3 bases and J by 5 bases, and 19 bases separated the two germline ends. This CDR3 has 16 residues. The CDR3 bases are TGTGCCAGCAGCTTTAGACGAAGCATATCGGGATATGGCTACACCTTC. Encoded protein: CASSFRRSISGYGYTF.

The CDR3 region has the DNA TGTGCCAGCAGTTACACCACAGGGTCGAGGAGGTCGAACGCTTTCTTT. This gives the protein CASSYTTGSRRSNAFF. The V and J genes are TRBV6-5 and TRBJ1-1, with D tentatively TRBD1 (6 bases). CDR1 and CDR2 from the germline V gene are MNHEY and SVGAGI. V lost 2 bases and J lost 11, with 24 bases in between. This CDR3 comprises 16 residues.

This chain links TRBV25-1 with TRBJ2-3, with 7 bases identical to TRBD2. Trimming took 3 bases from V and 0 from J; bases not matched to a gene: 3. Germline loops: CDR1 MGHDK, CDR2 SYGVNS. This CDR3 comprises 15 residues. The CDR3 region is CASSDPSGSTDTQYF. In DNA, the CDR3 is TGTGCCAGCAGTGATCCTAGCGGAAGCACAGATACGCAGTATTTT.

V is TRBV9 and J is TRBJ2-7; 7 bases fit TRBD1. The length of the CDR3 is 13 residues. The germline V gene has CDR1 SGDLS and CDR2 YYNGEE. V dropped 1 base and J dropped 6; count of bases not matched to a gene: 4. CDR3 protein: CASSVKTGTEQYF. The CDR3, as DNA: TGTGCCAGCAGCGTAAAGACAGGGACCGAGCAGTACTTC.

V is TRBV15 and J is TRBJ2-2; 9 nucleotides line up with TRBD2. V was clipped by 0 bases and J by 7 bases; unmatched bases: 15. This CDR3 comprises 19 residues. Germline V gives CDR1 LNHNV, CDR2 YYDKDF (reference sequence). The CDR3 sequence is CATSRDREFAGGTFGELFF. The CDR3 DNA follows: TGTGCCACCAGCAGAGACCGAGAGTTCGCGGGAGGGACGTTCGGGGAGCTGTTTTTT. The full variable domain, with the rest looked up from reference TRBV15 and TRBJ2-2, is DAMVIQNPRYQVTQFGKPVTLSCSQTLNHNVMYWYQQKSSQAPKLLFHYYDKDFNNEADTPDNFQSRRPNTSFCFLDIRSPGLGDTAMYLCATSRDREFAGGTFGELFFGEGSRLTVL.

The rearrangement joins TRBV18 to TRBJ2-1, with TRBD2 identical over 9 bases. The CDR3 length is 15 residues. V shed 2 bases, J shed 7 bases, and the junction held 6 bases outside the gene matches. From germline, CDR1 is KGHSH and CDR2 LQKENI. As DNA, the CDR3 is TGTGCCAGCTCACCAAATTTTGCGGGGGGGAATGAGCAGTTCTTC. Translated: CASSPNFAGGNEQFF. Combining the CDR3 with reference TRBV18 and TRBJ2-1 gives the whole variable domain NAGVMQNPRHLVRRRGQEARLRCSPMKGHSHVYWYRQLPEEGLKFMVYLQKENIIDESGMPKERFSAEFPKEGPSILRIQQVVRGDSAAYFCASSPNFAGGNEQFFGPGTRLTVL.

The chain employs TRBV2 and TRBJ2-7; the match to TRBD2 covers 11 bases. Germline values: CDR1 SNHLY, CDR2 FYNNEI. Losses at the gene ends were 7 bases for V and 1 base for J; bases not matched to a gene: 3. This CDR3 contains 14 residues. Here the CDR3 DNA reads TGTGCCAGCATTAGCGGGAGGGGGTCCTACGAGCAGTACTTC. Translated, it gives CASISGRGSYEQYF.

This clone turned up a few times. The chain carries TRBV7-8 and TRBJ2-2, with 7 bases lining up with TRBD2. Germline CDR1 SGHVS, CDR2 FQNEAQ. J was trimmed by 4 bases and V by 4 bases; bases with no gene match: 6. The CDR3 has 15 residues. The CDR3 nucleotides are TGTGCCAGCAGCTCACCGACTAGCCGCACCGGGGAGCTGTTTTTT. Translated: CASSSPTSRTGELFF.

The V and J genes are TRBV5-4 and TRBJ2-5; tentative D call: TRBD2 (6 bases). The ends were cut back, 4 bases at V and 2 bases at J, with 18 bases in the middle. This CDR3 contains 16 residues. Germline CDR1 and CDR2: SGHNT and YYREEE (reference sequence). The CDR3, as DNA: TGTGCCAGCAGCCCCCGGCCGGGGGAGACACAAGAGACCCAGTACTTC. Protein: CASSPRPGETQETQYF.

The chain combines TRBV29-1 with TRBJ1-3; D possibly corresponds to TRBD1 (5 bases). The CDR3 has 11 residues. The V gene's germline CDR1 is SQVTM and CDR2 ANQGSEA. V dropped 6 bases and J dropped 7 bases, with 10 bases sitting between them. The CDR3 is CSVGRGNTIYF. As DNA, the CDR3 is TGCAGCGTCGGACGGGGGAACACCATATATTTT.

J is TRBJ2-7 and V is TRBV30; TRBD1 agrees at 9 bases. The V segment lost 4 bases and the J segment 3 bases; nucleotides outside the gene matches: 1. This CDR3 spans 12 amino acids. Germline V gene sequence: CDR1 GTSNPN, CDR2 SVGIG (reference sequence). The CDR3 DNA reads TGTGCCTGGACGGGACAGGGCTACGAGCAGTACTTC. The encoded protein is CAWTGQGYEQYF.

The rearrangement uses TRBV15 and TRBJ1-5; TRBD1 is a possible D gene (5 bases). The CDR3 is made up of 14 amino acids. The germline V gene encodes CDR1 LNHNV and CDR2 YYDKDF (reference sequence). Trimming stripped 3 bases from V and 1 base from J, with 7 bases between. CDR3: CATSSRQSNQPQHF. The CDR3 DNA reads as TGTGCCACCAGCAGTCGACAGAGCAATCAGCCCCAGCATTTT.

This chain links TRBV9 with TRBJ2-7; D gene unclear. The CDR3 contains 13 residues. The ends were cut back, 0 bases at V and 5 bases at J, with 9 bases in the middle. Germline loops: CDR1 SGDLS, CDR2 YYNGEE. This CDR3 reads CASSVGLSNEQYF. DNA for the CDR3: TGTGCCAGCAGCGTAGGACTTTCGAACGAGCAGTACTTC.

The V and J genes are TRBV7-9 and TRBJ1-5; no clear D gene. Trimming removed 6 bases from V and 6 bases from J, with 12 bases in between. Germline V gene lookup returns CDR1 SEHNR and CDR2 FQNEAQ (reference sequence). This CDR3 spans 13 amino acids. The CDR3 DNA is TGTGCCAGCAGGAGAGGCGAGGGTCAGCCCCAGCATTTT. Its protein product is CASRRGEGQPQHF.

The chain uses TRBV6-1 and TRBJ1-5; no firm D call. V was cut by 7 bases and J by 2 bases, with 12 bases left in between. The length of the CDR3 is 14 residues. CDR1 is MNHNS, CDR2 SASEGT, per germline. The CDR3 spells CASTMYAGNQPQHF. The CDR3 DNA sequence: TGTGCCAGCACCATGTATGCAGGCAATCAGCCCCAGCATTTT.

Only one count was recorded for this clone. The rearrangement links TRBV18 to TRBJ2-1; 8 bases are a match to TRBD1. The CDR3 has 14 amino acids. The V gene end was trimmed by 5 bases and the J gene end by 4 bases; junction bases not matched to a gene: 4. Germline V gives CDR1 KGHSH, CDR2 LQKENI. This CDR3 reads CASSADRGYNEQFF. In DNA, the CDR3 is TGTGCCAGCTCAGCCGACAGGGGATACAATGAGCAGTTCTTC. Full variable domain (missing parts from reference TRBV18 and TRBJ2-1): NAGVMQNPRHLVRRRGQEARLRCSPMKGHSHVYWYRQLPEEGLKFMVYLQKENIIDESGMPKERFSAEFPKEGPSILRIQQVVRGDSAAYFCASSADRGYNEQFFGPGTRLTVL.

In its sample, this clone was seen a few times. The genes are TRBV4-3 and TRBJ1-4; 10 nucleotides align to TRBD1. The CDR3 length is 15 residues. Trimming removed 0 bases from V and 5 bases from J; junction bases left unmatched: 0. Germline CDR1 and CDR2: LGHNA and YSLEER. CDR3 DNA: TGCGCCAGCAGCCAAGAGGGACAGGGGAATGAAAAACTGTTTTTT. Translated, it gives CASSQEGQGNEKLFF.

The chain couples TRBV29-1 to TRBJ1-1; D might be TRBD1 (6 bases). The CDR3 is 13 residues long. V lost 5 bases and J lost 4, with 14 bases in between. Germline loops: CDR1 SQVTM, CDR2 ANQGSEA. The CDR3: CSVSNREGTEAFF. The CDR3 bases are TGCAGCGTTTCCAACAGGGAGGGCACTGAAGCTTTCTTT.

The rearrangement links TRBV5-1 to TRBJ2-5; perhaps TRBD1 as D (6 bases). The CDR3 runs 13 residues. V shed 6 bases and J shed 2 bases, with 11 bases lying between them. The germline V gene has CDR1 SGHRS and CDR2 YFSETQ. In nucleotides, the CDR3 is TGCGCCAGCAAAGCAGGGGATCAAGAGACCCAGTACTTC. It encodes CASKAGDQETQYF. Variable domain in full (rest from reference TRBV5-1 and TRBJ2-5): KAGVTQTPRYLIKTRGQQVTLSCSPISGHRSVSWYQQTPGQGLQFLFEYFSETQRNKGNFPGRFSGRQFSNSRSEMNVSTLELGDSALYLCASKAGDQETQYFGPGTRLLVL.

The rearrangement joins TRBV9 to TRBJ2-7; 8 bases are a match to TRBD2. The germline V gene has CDR1 SGDLS and CDR2 YYNGEE. Germline trimming cut 4 bases from V and 1 base from J; bases unmatched to any gene: 16. The CDR3 totals 18 residues. CDR3 region: CASSLKGSGLDASYEQYF. The CDR3 DNA sequence: TGTGCCAGCAGCCTTAAGGGTTCGGGACTAGACGCGTCCTACGAGCAGTACTTC.

This clone showed up just a few times. V usage is TRBV5-1 and J usage is TRBJ1-6; possible D gene TRBD1, 5 bases. CDR1 SGHRS and CDR2 YFSETQ come from the germline V gene. The CDR3 totals 14 residues. Trimming cost V 4 bases and J 7 bases, with 12 bases left between them. The CDR3 DNA follows: TGCGCCAGCAGCGCGGGACTACAGAATTCACCCCTCCACTTT. Protein sequence: CASSAGLQNSPLHF.

J is TRBJ2-2 and V is TRBV7-3; no clear D. Trimming left V 2 bases short and J 0 bases short, with 7 bases between. CDR1 SGHTA and CDR2 FQGTGA come from the germline V gene. The CDR3 covers 15 residues. Here the CDR3 DNA reads TGTGCCAGCAGCTTATACCCAGCGAACACCGGGGAGCTGTTTTTT. Protein: CASSLYPANTGELFF.

The chain links TRBV6-5 to TRBJ2-7; the match to TRBD1 covers 8 bases. The CDR3 loop spans 14 amino acids. CDR1 and CDR2 from the germline V gene are MNHEY and SVGAGI. After removal of 4 bases from V and 1 base from J, the junction contained 3 bases not matched to a gene. The CDR3 loop reads CASSFRTGSYEQYF. As DNA, the CDR3 is TGTGCCAGCAGTTTCCGGACAGGGTCCTACGAGCAGTACTTC.

J is TRBJ2-7 and V is TRBV19; 11 nucleotides line up with TRBD1. The length of the CDR3 is 15 residues. Unmatched junction bases numbered 3, after V lost 5 bases and J lost 0 bases. Germline assignment: CDR1 LNHDA and CDR2 SQIVND (reference sequence). This CDR3 reads CASSSGTGGSYEQYF. The CDR3 bases are TGTGCCAGTAGTTCAGGGACAGGGGGCTCCTACGAGCAGTACTTC.

J is TRBJ1-2 and V is TRBV6-6; TRBD1 agrees at 8 bases. The CDR3 sequence is 15 residues long. The V gene end was trimmed by 6 bases and the J gene end by 4 bases; junction bases not matched to a gene: 10. CDR1 MNHNY and CDR2 SVGAGI come from the germline V gene (reference sequence). The CDR3 loop is CASRTGQGGVYGYTF. The CDR3 bases are TGTGCCAGCAGAACCGGACAGGGAGGTGTCTATGGCTACACCTTC.

This sequence joins TRBV9 and TRBJ2-1; D call uncertain. This CDR3 contains 12 residues. V dropped 3 bases and J dropped 9 bases, with 10 bases sitting between them. Germline CDR1 is SGDLS and CDR2 is YYNGEE. CDR3 protein: CASSASRGEQFF. CDR3 bases: TGTGCCAGCAGCGCCTCACGCGGTGAGCAGTTCTTC.

The rearrangement joins TRBV9 to TRBJ2-1; 8 positions agree with TRBD2. V trimming: 3 bases; J trimming: 4 bases; junction bases outside the gene matches: 15. Germline lookup yields CDR1 SGDLS and CDR2 YYNGEE. This CDR3 comprises 18 residues. CDR3 in amino acids: CASSGNPISGEKYNEQFF. The CDR3, as DNA: TGTGCCAGCAGCGGTAACCCTATTAGCGGGGAAAAATACAATGAGCAGTTCTTC. Filled out from reference TRBV9 and TRBJ2-1, the complete variable domain reads DSGVTQTPKHLITATGQRVTLRCSPRSGDLSVYWYQQSLDQGLQFLIQYYNGEERAKGNILERFSAQQFPDLHSELNLSSLELGDSALYFCASSGNPISGEKYNEQFFGPGTRLTVL.

The chain has TRBV7-6 and TRBJ2-2; D call uncertain. The CDR3 is 15 residues long. Deletions cut 1 base from V and 7 bases from J, with 13 bases between. The V gene's germline CDR1 is SGHVS and CDR2 FNYEAQ. The CDR3 DNA sequence: TGTGCCAGCAGCTTAGTCCAGTTACCTGGCGGGGAGCTGTTTTTT. It yields the protein CASSLVQLPGGELFF.

The genes are TRBV5-4 and TRBJ1-2, with 12 bases fitting TRBD1. V lost 0 bases, J lost 7 bases, and 10 bases stayed unmatched. This CDR3 contains 17 residues. CDR1 is SGHNT, CDR2 YYREEE, per germline (reference sequence). CDR3 in amino acids: CASSLDPGQGAYTGYTF. The CDR3 bases are TGTGCCAGCAGCTTGGATCCGGGACAGGGGGCGTATACTGGCTACACCTTC.